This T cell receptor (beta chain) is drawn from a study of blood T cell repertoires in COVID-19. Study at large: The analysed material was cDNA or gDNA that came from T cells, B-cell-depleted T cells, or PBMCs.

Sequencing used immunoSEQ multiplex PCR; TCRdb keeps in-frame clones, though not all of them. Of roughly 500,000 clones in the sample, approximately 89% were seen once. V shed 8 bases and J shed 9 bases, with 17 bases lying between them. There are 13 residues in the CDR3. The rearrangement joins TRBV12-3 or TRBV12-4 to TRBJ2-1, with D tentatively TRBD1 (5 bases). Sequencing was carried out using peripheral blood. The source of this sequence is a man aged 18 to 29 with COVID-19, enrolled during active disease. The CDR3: CASHAWGTAEQFF. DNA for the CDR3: TGTGCCAGCCACGCCTGGGGCACGGCTGAGCAGTTCTTC.